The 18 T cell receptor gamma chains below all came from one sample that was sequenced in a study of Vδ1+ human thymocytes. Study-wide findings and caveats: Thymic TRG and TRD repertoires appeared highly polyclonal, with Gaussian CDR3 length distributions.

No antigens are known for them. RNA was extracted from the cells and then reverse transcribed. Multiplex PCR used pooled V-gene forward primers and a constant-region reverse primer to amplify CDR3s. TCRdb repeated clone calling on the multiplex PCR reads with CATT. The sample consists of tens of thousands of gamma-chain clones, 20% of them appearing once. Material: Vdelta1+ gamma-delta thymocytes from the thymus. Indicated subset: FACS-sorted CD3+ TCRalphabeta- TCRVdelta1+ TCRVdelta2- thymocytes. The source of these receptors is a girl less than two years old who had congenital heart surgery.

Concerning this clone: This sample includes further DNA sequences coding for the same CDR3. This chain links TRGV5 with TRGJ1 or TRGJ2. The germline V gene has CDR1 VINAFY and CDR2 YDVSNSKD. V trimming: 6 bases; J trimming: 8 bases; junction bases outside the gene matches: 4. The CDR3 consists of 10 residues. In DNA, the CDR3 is TGTGCCACCTGGAGGCATAAGAAACTCTTT. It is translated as CATWRHKKLF.

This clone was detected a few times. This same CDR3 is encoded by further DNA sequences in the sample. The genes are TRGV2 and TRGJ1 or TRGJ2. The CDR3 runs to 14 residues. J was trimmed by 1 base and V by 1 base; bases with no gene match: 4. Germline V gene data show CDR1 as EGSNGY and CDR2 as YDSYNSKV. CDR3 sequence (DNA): TGTGCCACCTGGGACGGAACCAATTATTATAAGAAACTCTTT. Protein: CATWDGTNYYKKLF.

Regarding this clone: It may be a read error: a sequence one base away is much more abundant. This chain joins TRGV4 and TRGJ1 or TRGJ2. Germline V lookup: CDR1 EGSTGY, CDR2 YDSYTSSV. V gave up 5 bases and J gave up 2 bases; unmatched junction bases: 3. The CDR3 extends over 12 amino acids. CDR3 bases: TGTGCCACCTGGGTGGATTATTATAAGAAACTCTTT. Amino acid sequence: CATWVDYYKKLF.

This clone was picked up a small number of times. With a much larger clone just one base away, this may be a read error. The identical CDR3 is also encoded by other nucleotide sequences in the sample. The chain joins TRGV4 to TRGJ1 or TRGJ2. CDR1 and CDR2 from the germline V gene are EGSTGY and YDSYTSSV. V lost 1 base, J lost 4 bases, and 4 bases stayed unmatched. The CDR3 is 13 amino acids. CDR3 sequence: CATWDGPYYKKLF. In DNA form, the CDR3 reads TGTGCCACCTGGGATGGACCGTATTATAAGAAACTCTTT.

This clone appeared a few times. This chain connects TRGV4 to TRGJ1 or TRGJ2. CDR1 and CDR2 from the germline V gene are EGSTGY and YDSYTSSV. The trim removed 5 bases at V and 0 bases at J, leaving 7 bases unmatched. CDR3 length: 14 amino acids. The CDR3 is CATWAGLNYYKKLF. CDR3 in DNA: TGTGCCACCTGGGCCGGATTGAATTATTATAAGAAACTCTTT.

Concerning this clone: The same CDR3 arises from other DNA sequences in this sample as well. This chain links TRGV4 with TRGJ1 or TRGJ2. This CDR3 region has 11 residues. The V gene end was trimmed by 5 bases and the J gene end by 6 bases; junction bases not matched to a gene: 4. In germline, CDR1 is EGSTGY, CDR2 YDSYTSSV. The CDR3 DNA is TGTGCCACCTGGGGTCGTTATAAGAAACTCTTT. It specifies CATWGRYKKLF.

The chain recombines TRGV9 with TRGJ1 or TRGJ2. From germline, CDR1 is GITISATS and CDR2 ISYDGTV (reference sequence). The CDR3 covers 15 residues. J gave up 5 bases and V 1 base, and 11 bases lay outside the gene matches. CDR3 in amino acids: CALWEVPTRNYKKLF. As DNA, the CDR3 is TGTGCCTTGTGGGAGGTTCCCACCCGAAATTATAAGAAACTCTTT.

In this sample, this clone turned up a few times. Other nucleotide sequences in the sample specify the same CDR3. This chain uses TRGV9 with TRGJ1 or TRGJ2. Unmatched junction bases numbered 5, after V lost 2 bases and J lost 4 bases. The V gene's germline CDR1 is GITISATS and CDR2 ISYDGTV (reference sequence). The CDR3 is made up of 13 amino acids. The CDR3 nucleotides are TGTGCCTTGTGGGAGGCGGAGTATTATAAGAAACTCTTT. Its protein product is CALWEAEYYKKLF.

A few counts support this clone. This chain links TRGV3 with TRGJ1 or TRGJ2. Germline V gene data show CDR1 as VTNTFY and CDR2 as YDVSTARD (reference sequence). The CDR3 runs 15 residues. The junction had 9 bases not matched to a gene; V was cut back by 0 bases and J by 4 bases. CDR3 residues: CATWDRPSWYYKKLF. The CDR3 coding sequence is TGTGCCACCTGGGACAGGCCTTCATGGTATTATAAGAAACTCTTT.

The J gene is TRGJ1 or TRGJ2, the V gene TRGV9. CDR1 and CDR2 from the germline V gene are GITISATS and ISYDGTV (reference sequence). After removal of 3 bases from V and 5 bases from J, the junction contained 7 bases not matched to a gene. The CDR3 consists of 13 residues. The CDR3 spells CALWEQTHYKKLF. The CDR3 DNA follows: TGTGCCTTGTGGGAGCAGACCCATTATAAGAAACTCTTT.

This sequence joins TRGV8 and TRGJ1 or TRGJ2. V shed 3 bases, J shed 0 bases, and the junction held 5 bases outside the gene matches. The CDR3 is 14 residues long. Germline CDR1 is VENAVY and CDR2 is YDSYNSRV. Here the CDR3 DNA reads TGTGCCACCTGGGATTATGCGAATTATTATAAGAAACTCTTT. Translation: CATWDYANYYKKLF.

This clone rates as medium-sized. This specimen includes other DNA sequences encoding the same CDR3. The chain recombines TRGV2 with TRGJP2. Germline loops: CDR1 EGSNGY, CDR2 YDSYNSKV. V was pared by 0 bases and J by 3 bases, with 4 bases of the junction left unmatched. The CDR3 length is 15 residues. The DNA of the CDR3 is TGTGCCACCTGGGACGGGCGGGGTAGTGATTGGATCAAGACGTTT. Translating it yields CATWDGRGSDWIKTF.

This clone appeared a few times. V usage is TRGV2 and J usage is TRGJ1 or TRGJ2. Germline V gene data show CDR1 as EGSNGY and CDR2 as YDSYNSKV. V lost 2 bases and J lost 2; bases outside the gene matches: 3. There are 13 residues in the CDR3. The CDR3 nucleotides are TGTGCCACCTGGGACGAACATTATTATAAGAAACTCTTT. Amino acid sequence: CATWDEHYYKKLF.

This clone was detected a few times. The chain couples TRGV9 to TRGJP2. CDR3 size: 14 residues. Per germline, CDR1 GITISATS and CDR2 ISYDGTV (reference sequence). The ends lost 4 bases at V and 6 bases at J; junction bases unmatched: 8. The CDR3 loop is CALWERGCDWIKTF. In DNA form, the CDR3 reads TGTGCCTTGTGGGAACGGGGTTGTGATTGGATCAAGACGTTT.

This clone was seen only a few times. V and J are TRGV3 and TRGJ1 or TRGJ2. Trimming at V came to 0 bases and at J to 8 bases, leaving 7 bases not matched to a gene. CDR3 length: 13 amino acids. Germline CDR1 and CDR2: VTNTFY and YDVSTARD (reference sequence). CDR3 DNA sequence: TGTGCCACCTGGGACAGGCCTGGGCATAAGAAACTCTTT. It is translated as CATWDRPGHKKLF.

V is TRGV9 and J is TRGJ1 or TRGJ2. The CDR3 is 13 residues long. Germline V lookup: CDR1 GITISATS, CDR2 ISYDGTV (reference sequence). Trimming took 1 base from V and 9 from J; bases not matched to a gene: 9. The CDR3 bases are TGTGCCTTGTGGGAGGTTCGAGGATTTAAGAAACTCTTT. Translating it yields CALWEVRGFKKLF.

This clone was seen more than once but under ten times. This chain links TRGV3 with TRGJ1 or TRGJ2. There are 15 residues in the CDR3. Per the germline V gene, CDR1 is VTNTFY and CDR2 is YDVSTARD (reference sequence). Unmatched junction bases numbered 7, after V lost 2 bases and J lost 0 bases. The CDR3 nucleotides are TGTGCCACCTGGGACACAACCGAGAATTATTATAAGAAACTCTTT. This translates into CATWDTTENYYKKLF.

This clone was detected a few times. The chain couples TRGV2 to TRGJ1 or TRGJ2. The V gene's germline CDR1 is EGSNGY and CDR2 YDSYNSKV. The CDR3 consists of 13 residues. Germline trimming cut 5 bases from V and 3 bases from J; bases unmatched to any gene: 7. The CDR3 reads CATWVFPYYKKLF. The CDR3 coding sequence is TGTGCCACCTGGGTCTTCCCTTATTATAAGAAACTCTTT.